The 26 T cell receptor beta chains below all came from one sample that was sequenced in a study of OX40 agonist ivuxolimab in advanced cancers. Library preparation used the immunoSEQ multiplex PCR assay. In TCRdb, the immuneACCESS table is reduced to in-frame sequences with V and J assigned. These tables do not hold every clone; where another copy was compared, an unresolved V gene accounts for under half, and the others remain unexplained. The sample data list about 50,000 clones, and about 88% of these were observed just once. Together, the top ten hold under 0.65% of the sample. Material: CD4+ or CD8+ T cells sorted from blood, obtained in a trial of the OX40 agonist ivuxolimab. These receptors were collected from an adult with an advanced solid tumor such as melanoma, head and neck, liver or kidney cancer.

CDR3 protein: CASSQLRTASSYNEQFF. Here the CDR3 DNA reads TGCGCCAGCAGTCAACTAAGGACTGCAAGCTCCTACAATGAGCAGTTCTTC. The genes are TRBV23-1 and TRBJ2-1; the D gene is possibly TRBD2 (5 bases). TRBV23-1 is labeled an ORF, and its function is uncertain. The CDR3 is made up of 17 amino acids. V was trimmed by 2 bases and J by 0 bases, leaving 14 bases between them.

This chain connects TRBV5-1 to TRBJ2-7, with TRBD2 matching 9 bases. There are 14 residues in the CDR3. The V gene's germline CDR1 is SGHRS and CDR2 YFSETQ. V shed 4 bases, J shed 6 bases, and the junction held 8 bases outside the gene matches. The CDR3 reads CASSLGTSSIEQYF. In DNA, the CDR3 is TGCGCCAGCAGCCTCGGGACTAGCTCTATCGAGCAGTACTTC.

The genes are TRBV14 and TRBJ1-5, with TRBD1 as a possible D gene (5 bases). CDR1 and CDR2 (germline): SGHDN, FVKESK. Trimming took 3 bases from V and 3 from J, leaving 9 bases between them. This CDR3 is 14 amino acids long. CDR3 sequence reads: CASSQGGNNQPQHF. The CDR3 DNA follows: TGTGCCAGCAGCCAGGGGGGGAACAATCAGCCCCAGCATTTT.

This clone showed up just once. As DNA, the CDR3 is TGTGCCAGCAATGGGCGGGGATCCTACGAGCAGTACTTC. Protein sequence: CASNGRGSYEQYF. The chain has TRBV5-4 and TRBJ2-7, with a tentative D call TRBD2 (6 bases). The CDR3 contains 13 residues. V dropped 6 bases and J dropped 1 base, with 11 bases sitting between them. Germline loops: CDR1 SGHNT, CDR2 YYREEE (reference sequence).

The rearrangement joins TRBV4-2 to TRBJ2-5, with 11 nucleotides matching TRBD2. The CDR3 spans 15 residues. CDR1 and CDR2 from the germline V gene are LGHNA and YNFKEQ. Unmatched junction bases numbered 4, after V lost 4 bases and J lost 3 bases. CDR3 nucleotide sequence: TGTGCCAGCAGCCCTATGGGACTAGCGGAAGAGACCCAGTACTTC. Amino acid sequence: CASSPMGLAEETQYF.

CDR3: CSVVVSISNTEAFF. CDR3 coding DNA: TGCAGCGTTGTGGTCAGCATATCGAACACTGAAGCTTTCTTT. The V call is TRBV29-1, the J call TRBJ1-1, with D uncertain. The CDR3 extends over 14 amino acids. Trimming shortened V by 4 bases and J by 1 base, and 13 bases separated the two germline ends. Per germline, CDR1 SQVTM and CDR2 ANQGSEA.

The rearrangement joins TRBV28 to TRBJ2-7, with TRBD1 as a possible D gene (6 bases). This CDR3 comprises 13 residues. Between the trimmed V and J ends, which lost 8 bases and 0 bases, there was a span of 11 bases. CDR1 and CDR2 (germline): MDHEN, SYDVKM. CDR3 bases: TGTGCCAGCGGAGACAGGCGCTCCTACGAGCAGTACTTC. The encoded protein is CASGDRRSYEQYF. The complete variable domain, with remaining parts taken from reference TRBV28 and TRBJ2-7, reads DVKVTQSSRYLVKRTGEKVFLECVQDMDHENMFWYRQDPGLGLRLIYFSYDVKMKEKGDIPEGYSVSREKKERFSLILESASTNQTSMYLCASGDRRSYEQYFGPGTRLTVT.

The chain combines TRBV5-4 with TRBJ1-5; no reliable D call. The germline V gene has CDR1 SGHNT and CDR2 YYREEE (reference sequence). The CDR3 spans 12 residues. V was shortened by 2 bases and J by 4 bases, with 4 bases between the two germline ends. CDR3 residues: CASSFGNQPQHF. CDR3 nucleotide sequence: TGTGCCAGCAGCTTTGGTAATCAGCCCCAGCATTTT.

Worth noting for this clone: The sample carries other DNA sequences with the same CDR3. This chain links TRBV11-3 with TRBJ2-2; D is ambiguous. This CDR3 contains 12 residues. Germline V gene data show CDR1 as SGHNT and CDR2 as YENEEA. Trimming took off 6 bases at V and 3 bases at J, with 5 bases between the two ends. CDR3 coding DNA: TGTGCCAGCAGTTTCGACACCGGGGAGCTGTTTTTT. It codes for CASSFDTGELFF.

This chain links TRBV29-1 with TRBJ2-1, with 11 bases lining up with TRBD2. V lost 7 bases, J lost 9 bases, and 8 bases stayed unmatched. Germline V gene sequence: CDR1 SQVTM, CDR2 ANQGSEA. The CDR3 sequence is 13 residues long. The chain's CDR3 is CSGIAGGPREQFF. CDR3 coding DNA: TGCAGCGGAATAGCGGGAGGGCCCCGTGAGCAGTTCTTC.

The V gene is TRBV11-3, the J gene TRBJ2-1; maybe TRBD2 (6 bases). Germline V gene lookup returns CDR1 SGHNT and CDR2 YENEEA. The CDR3 loop spans 13 amino acids. Between the trimmed V and J ends, which lost 1 base and 6 bases, there was a span of 7 bases. Written as DNA, the CDR3 is TGTGCCAGCAGCTTAGCCGGGGGCAATGAGCAGTTCTTC. This codes for CASSLAGGNEQFF.

The chain employs TRBV11-2 and TRBJ1-2; D possibly corresponds to TRBD1 (5 bases). The CDR3 consists of 14 residues. Germline V gene lookup returns CDR1 SGHAT and CDR2 FQNNGV. Deletions cut 6 bases from V and 3 bases from J, with 14 bases between. The CDR3 spells CASRPATVHYGYTF. CDR3 in DNA: TGTGCCAGCAGACCTGCGACAGTGCACTATGGCTACACCTTC.

The V gene is TRBV5-1, the J gene TRBJ1-4; no firm D call. Looked up from germline, CDR1 is SGHRS and CDR2 is YFSETQ. This CDR3 has 11 residues. The V end was cut by 0 bases, the J end by 7 bases, with 1 base between. This chain's CDR3 is CASSLGEKLFF. In DNA form, the CDR3 reads TGCGCCAGCAGCTTGGGTGAAAAACTGTTTTTT.

The chain combines TRBV30 with TRBJ1-6, with D possibly being TRBD1 (5 bases). Germline CDR1 reads GTSNPN; CDR2 reads SVGIG (reference sequence). V lost 5 bases and J lost 7, with 12 bases in between. This CDR3 comprises 13 residues. DNA for the CDR3: TGTGCCTGGCAGGGTAATCGGAATTCACCCCTCCACTTT. This codes for CAWQGNRNSPLHF.

This chain joins TRBV2 and TRBJ2-1; 8 nucleotides align to TRBD2. The CDR3 has 15 amino acids. The germline V gene encodes CDR1 SNHLY and CDR2 FYNNEI. V lost 7 bases to trimming and J lost 3 bases; unmatched junction nucleotides: 8. For the CDR3, the DNA is TGTGCCAGCATCTATAGCGGGACCTTCTACAATGAGCAGTTCTTC. Its translation: CASIYSGTFYNEQFF.

V and J are TRBV18 and TRBJ2-1; weak D call: TRBD2 (6 bases). V dropped 3 bases and J dropped 10 bases, with 13 bases sitting between them. The germline V gene has CDR1 KGHSH and CDR2 LQKENI. There are 13 residues in the CDR3. CDR3 DNA sequence: TGTGCCAGCTCACCCACTAGCAGCATCGAGCAGTTCTTC. Translation gives CASSPTSSIEQFF.

The rearrangement joins TRBV10-2 to TRBJ2-7; TRBD2 agrees at 8 bases. The CDR3 has 14 amino acids. The V segment lost 5 bases and the J segment 10 bases; nucleotides outside the gene matches: 13. Germline assignment: CDR1 WSHSY and CDR2 SAAADI. The CDR3 DNA sequence: TGCGCCAGCAGTAAGCCCGGGGCTAGCGGGCAACAGTACTTC. Its protein product is CASSKPGASGQQYF.

The chain links TRBV2 to TRBJ2-7; 7 bases line up with TRBD1. CDR1 SNHLY and CDR2 FYNNEI come from the germline V gene. The CDR3 is 14 amino acids. The trim removed 6 bases at V and 2 bases at J, leaving 7 bases unmatched. The CDR3 sequence: CASSPRTGAYEQYF. The DNA of the CDR3 is TGTGCCAGCAGCCCCAGGACAGGCGCCTACGAGCAGTACTTC. Full variable domain (remainder filled in from reference TRBV2 and TRBJ2-7): EPEVTQTPSHQVTQMGQEVILRCVPISNHLYFYWYRQILGQKVEFLVSFYNNEISEKSEIFDDQFSVERPDGSNFTLKIRSTKLEDSAMYFCASSPRTGAYEQYFGPGTRLTVT.

The V gene is TRBV2, the J gene TRBJ2-7, with 11 bases fitting TRBD2. Germline CDR1 is SNHLY and CDR2 is FYNNEI. CDR3 length equals 14 residues. V dropped 7 bases and J dropped 4; count of bases not matched to a gene: 6. CDR3 residues: CASKMGLAVYEQYF. For the CDR3, the DNA is TGTGCCAGCAAAATGGGACTAGCGGTTTACGAGCAGTACTTC.

This chain uses TRBV19 with TRBJ2-7, with unresolved D. The V gene lost 7 bases and the J gene lost 5 bases, with 6 bases spanning the gap. The V gene's germline CDR1 is LNHDA and CDR2 SQIVND (reference sequence). This CDR3 spans 10 amino acids. CDR3 region: CASTSDEQYF. The CDR3 DNA reads TGTGCCAGTACTTCCGACGAGCAGTACTTC.

This clone was seen only a few times. The V and J genes are TRBV30 and TRBJ2-2, with TRBD2 identical over 7 bases. Trimming at V came to 0 bases and at J to 7 bases, leaving 2 bases not matched to a gene. CDR1 and CDR2 from the germline V gene are GTSNPN and SVGIG (reference sequence). This CDR3 has 13 amino acids. DNA of the CDR3: TGTGCCTGGAGTGTGGGAGGGGTCGGGGAGCTGTTTTTT. Translating gives CAWSVGGVGELFF.

This clone has only a few counts. This chain joins TRBV16 and TRBJ2-7; D not resolved. From germline, CDR1 is KGHSY and CDR2 FQNENV. The V gene lost 3 bases and the J gene lost 2 bases, with 23 bases spanning the gap. This CDR3 is 18 amino acids long. CDR3 region: CASSQERSSKIFAYEQYF. The CDR3 nucleotides read TGTGCCAGCAGCCAGGAGCGTAGCAGCAAGATCTTTGCCTACGAGCAGTACTTC.

The chain has TRBV2 and TRBJ2-7; the D gene could be TRBD1 or TRBD2 (5 bases each). V gave up 6 bases and J gave up 6 bases, with 12 bases separating them. This CDR3 comprises 12 residues. The germline V gene encodes CDR1 SNHLY and CDR2 FYNNEI. CDR3 in amino acids: CASRAGTTEQYF. The CDR3 nucleotides read TGTGCCAGCAGGGCCGGGACCACCGAGCAGTACTTC.

This chain links TRBV5-6 with TRBJ2-5; the D is unclear. The CDR3 runs 13 residues. CDR1 and CDR2 from the germline V gene are SGHDT and YYEEEE. V lost 0 bases and J 1 base, leaving 4 bases between the germline ends. The DNA of the CDR3 is TGTGCCAGCAGCTTGGCCGTCCAAGAGACCCAGTACTTC. Translating it yields CASSLAVQETQYF.

The CDR3 nucleotides read TGCGCCAGCAGGGGGTGGGCGGGAGGCCCAGATACGCAGTATTTT. It specifies CASRGWAGGPDTQYF. The chain joins TRBV4-1 to TRBJ2-3, with 8 nucleotides matching TRBD2. CDR1 MGHRA and CDR2 YSYEKL come from the germline V gene. Trimming cost V 6 bases and J 4 bases; bases outside gene matches: 9. CDR3 size: 15 residues.

The rearrangement links TRBV19 to TRBJ1-5, with unresolved D. Germline values: CDR1 LNHDA, CDR2 SQIVND (reference sequence). The V and J ends lost 8 bases and 4 bases respectively, with 12 bases between them. CDR3 length: 13 amino acids. The CDR3 loop reads CASGRSSNQPQHF. CDR3 nucleotide sequence: TGTGCCAGTGGGAGGAGTTCGAATCAGCCCCAGCATTTT.